Listed below are T cell receptor beta chains from one sample, sequenced in a study of CD8+ T cells in alopecia areata. Sequencing used immunoSEQ multiplex PCR; TCRdb keeps in-frame clones, though not all of them. The sample holds around 61,000 clones, around 49% seen once. The sequenced sample was CD8+ T cells sorted from blood, obtained at week 0. These receptors came from a human donor with alopecia areata. CDR3s include the opening cysteine and the closing phenylalanine or tryptophan. Fields, in order: clone size, V gene, J gene, D gene, CDR3 protein, CDR3 DNA. The D gene is left open where the match is weak. Clone size, where shown, is once, few, many, or a class for clones that have expanded.

clone_size: .
v_call: TRBV29-1
j_call: TRBJ2-7
d_call: TRBD2
cdr3_aa: CSTRLAGEQYF
cdr3_nt: TGCAGCACCCGACTAGCAGGCGAGCAGTACTTC

clone_size: few
v_call: TRBV5-1
j_call: TRBJ2-1
d_call: .
cdr3_aa: CASSLAATGDEQFF
cdr3_nt: TGCGCCAGCAGCTTGGCCGCGACGGGCGATGAGCAGTTCTTC

clone_size: many
v_call: TRBV6-1
j_call: TRBJ1-1
d_call: .
cdr3_aa: CASSLRGRGNTEAFF
cdr3_nt: TGTGCCAGCAGTTTAAGGGGAAGGGGGAACACTGAAGCTTTCTTT

clone_size: .
v_call: TRBV6-5
j_call: TRBJ2-5
d_call: .
cdr3_aa: CASSLEVEETQYF
cdr3_nt: TGTGCCAGCAGTTTGGAAGTCGAAGAGACCCAGTACTTC

clone_size: .
v_call: TRBV18
j_call: TRBJ2-5
d_call: .
cdr3_aa: CASSQGYQETQYF
cdr3_nt: TGTGCCAGCTCACAGGGGTACCAAGAGACCCAGTACTTC

clone_size: .
v_call: TRBV4-1
j_call: TRBJ1-5
d_call: .
cdr3_aa: CASSQDFRAHQPQHF
cdr3_nt: TGCGCCAGCAGCCAAGATTTCAGGGCCCACCAGCCCCAGCATTTT

clone_size: .
v_call: TRBV25-1
j_call: TRBJ2-1
d_call: .
cdr3_aa: CASSYSSSYNEQFF
cdr3_nt: TGTGCCAGCAGTTACTCGAGCTCCTACAATGAGCAGTTCTTC

clone_size: few
v_call: TRBV27
j_call: TRBJ1-5
d_call: .
cdr3_aa: CASSFLGGSNQPQHF
cdr3_nt: TGTGCCAGCAGTTTCTTAGGGGGTAGCAATCAGCCCCAGCATTTT

clone_size: .
v_call: TRBV7-9
j_call: TRBJ2-7
d_call: .
cdr3_aa: CASSPRDNYEQYF
cdr3_nt: TGTGCCAGCAGCCCCCGGGACAACTACGAGCAGTACTTC

clone_size: .
v_call: TRBV27
j_call: TRBJ2-1
d_call: TRBD2
cdr3_aa: CASAGGGSYNEQFF
cdr3_nt: TGTGCCAGCGCGGGAGGCGGGAGCTACAATGAGCAGTTCTTC

clone_size: .
v_call: TRBV5-1
j_call: TRBJ1-2
d_call: .
cdr3_aa: CASTGGNYGYTF
cdr3_nt: TGCGCCAGCACTGGCGGCAACTATGGCTACACCTTC

clone_size: few
v_call: TRBV15
j_call: TRBJ2-7
d_call: TRBD1
cdr3_aa: CATSQDRASSYEQYF
cdr3_nt: TGTGCCACCAGCCAGGACAGGGCAAGCTCCTACGAGCAGTACTTC

clone_size: .
v_call: TRBV29-1
j_call: TRBJ2-1
d_call: .
cdr3_aa: CSVEVWSSVYNEQFF
cdr3_nt: TGCAGCGTTGAAGTATGGTCTAGCGTTTACAATGAGCAGTTCTTC

clone_size: few
v_call: TRBV5-4
j_call: TRBJ1-1
d_call: .
cdr3_aa: CASSLGGFEAFF
cdr3_nt: TGTGCCAGCAGCCTGGGGGGGTTTGAAGCTTTCTTT

clone_size: once
v_call: TRBV6-5
j_call: TRBJ2-1
d_call: .
cdr3_aa: CATSLDGASYNEQFF
cdr3_nt: TGTGCCACCTCCCTGGACGGGGCCTCCTACAATGAGCAGTTCTTC

clone_size: .
v_call: TRBV5-6
j_call: TRBJ2-7
d_call: .
cdr3_aa: CASSGGPNSYEQYF
cdr3_nt: TGTGCCAGCAGCGGAGGACCGAACTCCTACGAGCAGTACTTC

clone_size: few
v_call: TRBV27
j_call: TRBJ2-2
d_call: .
cdr3_aa: CASFRSPGELFF
cdr3_nt: TGTGCCAGTTTTAGGAGCCCCGGGGAGCTGTTTTTT

clone_size: few
v_call: TRBV4-2
j_call: TRBJ2-1
d_call: .
cdr3_aa: CASSQDSRAGNEQFF
cdr3_nt: TGTGCCAGCAGCCAAGATTCCAGGGCGGGGAATGAGCAGTTCTTC

clone_size: .
v_call: TRBV15
j_call: TRBJ1-2
d_call: .
cdr3_aa: CATSRAAGDSAF
cdr3_nt: TGTGCCACCAGCAGAGCGGCAGGTGACTCCGCCTTC

clone_size: .
v_call: TRBV7-9
j_call: TRBJ2-3
d_call: .
cdr3_aa: CASSLARTVRGTDTQYF
cdr3_nt: TGTGCCAGCAGCTTAGCACGGACAGTGAGGGGCACAGATACGCAGTATTTT

clone_size: .
v_call: TRBV13
j_call: TRBJ2-2
d_call: .
cdr3_aa: CASSLTGELFF
cdr3_nt: TGTGCCAGCAGCTTAACCGGGGAGCTGTTTTTT

clone_size: .
v_call: TRBV11-2
j_call: TRBJ1-2
d_call: .
cdr3_aa: CASSGPDYGYTF
cdr3_nt: TGTGCCAGCAGCGGACCTGATTATGGCTACACCTTC

clone_size: .
v_call: TRBV7-9
j_call: TRBJ1-2
d_call: .
cdr3_aa: CASSFDANYGYTF
cdr3_nt: TGTGCCAGCAGCTTCGATGCTAACTATGGCTACACCTTC

clone_size: .
v_call: TRBV29-1
j_call: TRBJ2-1
d_call: .
cdr3_aa: CSVSKYNEQFF
cdr3_nt: TGCAGCGTTTCTAAGTACAATGAGCAGTTCTTC

clone_size: .
v_call: TRBV5-5
j_call: TRBJ2-3
d_call: .
cdr3_aa: CASSLDQSTDTQYF
cdr3_nt: TGTGCCAGCAGCTTGGACCAGAGCACAGATACGCAGTATTTT

clone_size: .
v_call: TRBV7-9
j_call: TRBJ2-7
d_call: .
cdr3_aa: CASSPPGSSYEQYF
cdr3_nt: TGTGCCAGCAGCCCTCCTGGGAGCTCCTACGAGCAGTACTTC

clone_size: few
v_call: TRBV27
j_call: TRBJ2-1
d_call: TRBD2
cdr3_aa: CASSVLAGPAGFNEQFF
cdr3_nt: TGTGCCAGCAGCGTCCTAGCGGGACCTGCGGGGTTTAATGAGCAGTTCTTC

clone_size: .
v_call: TRBV7-9
j_call: TRBJ2-5
d_call: .
cdr3_aa: CASSGAAETQYF
cdr3_nt: TGTGCCAGCAGCGGAGCGGCAGAGACCCAGTACTTC

clone_size: .
v_call: TRBV15
j_call: TRBJ2-1
d_call: TRBD2
cdr3_aa: CATSSSGRTYNEQFF
cdr3_nt: TGTGCCACCAGCAGTAGCGGGAGGACGTACAATGAGCAGTTCTTC

clone_size: .
v_call: TRBV15
j_call: TRBJ2-3
d_call: .
cdr3_aa: CATSRAKARTTDTQYF
cdr3_nt: TGTGCCACCAGCAGAGCGAAAGCGCGGACGACAGATACGCAGTATTTT

clone_size: .
v_call: TRBV29-1
j_call: TRBJ2-2
d_call: .
cdr3_aa: CSASLTGAGELFF
cdr3_nt: TGCAGCGCCTCTCTTACCGGGGCCGGGGAGCTGTTTTTT

clone_size: .
v_call: TRBV15
j_call: TRBJ1-5
d_call: .
cdr3_aa: CATSRRGTGQPQHF
cdr3_nt: TGTGCCACCAGCAGACGGGGAACCGGTCAGCCCCAGCATTTT

clone_size: .
v_call: TRBV28
j_call: TRBJ2-7
d_call: .
cdr3_aa: CASSLSGREQYF
cdr3_nt: TGTGCCAGCAGTTTATCCGGGCGCGAGCAGTACTTC

clone_size: .
v_call: TRBV5-4
j_call: TRBJ2-7
d_call: .
cdr3_aa: CASSLSVGEAYEQYF
cdr3_nt: TGTGCCAGCAGCTTGAGCGTTGGTGAGGCCTACGAGCAGTACTTC

clone_size: medium-sized
v_call: TRBV15
j_call: TRBJ2-7
d_call: .
cdr3_aa: CATSRDSGNTYEQYF
cdr3_nt: TGTGCCACCAGCAGGGACTCCGGGAACACGTACGAGCAGTACTTC

clone_size: .
v_call: TRBV9
j_call: TRBJ2-3
d_call: TRBD2
cdr3_aa: CASSGRLAGGPMDTQYF
cdr3_nt: TGTGCCAGCAGCGGACGACTAGCGGGAGGGCCCATGGATACGCAGTATTTT

clone_size: .
v_call: TRBV29-1
j_call: TRBJ2-1
d_call: TRBD2
cdr3_aa: CSVVREGGEQFF
cdr3_nt: TGCAGCGTTGTGCGGGAGGGGGGTGAGCAGTTCTTC

clone_size: .
v_call: TRBV27
j_call: TRBJ2-6
d_call: TRBD2
cdr3_aa: CASTGGASGANVLTF
cdr3_nt: TGTGCCAGCACCGGGGGGGCCTCTGGGGCCAACGTCCTGACTTTC

clone_size: few
v_call: TRBV7-9
j_call: TRBJ1-2
d_call: .
cdr3_aa: CASSWSTGATKNYGYTF
cdr3_nt: TGTGCCAGCAGCTGGTCGACAGGTGCCACTAAGAACTATGGCTACACCTTC

clone_size: .
v_call: TRBV6-1
j_call: TRBJ2-7
d_call: .
cdr3_aa: CASSDPGFSYEQYF
cdr3_nt: TGTGCCAGCAGTGACCCGGGGTTCTCCTACGAGCAGTACTTC